This TCR beta chain was retrieved from a study of CD8 T cells in ankylosing spondylitis. Study-level results: The disease-linked clones had a CD8+ phenotype and low blood frequencies.

Note on this clonotype: The antigen is not known.

TCRdb independently ran MiXCR on the 5' RACE reads; one entry per CDR3 protein. The table has 150,000 or so distinct CDR3 sequences, 9.8% seen once. The clonotype originates from a female donor with ankylosing spondylitis or in good health (not recorded which). Input material: blood, either unsorted or a sorted T cell fraction (not recorded which).

CDR3 nucleotides: TGTGCCAGCAGCTTGACCCCAAGTGGGGAGCTGTTTTTT. Translated, it gives CASSLTPSGELFF. The chain links TRBV11-2 to TRBJ2-2; D is unclear. The CDR3 sequence is 13 residues long. V lost 3 bases to trimming and J lost 8 bases, with 10 bases between them. Germline-derived CDR1 and CDR2 are SGHAT and FQNNGV.